This T cell receptor (beta chain) was captured by sequencing in a study of shared clonotypes between healthy human individuals. This CDR3 has 14 residues. Germline CDR1 and CDR2: SNHLY and FYNNEI. Trimming took off 3 bases at V and 0 bases at J, with 9 bases between the two ends. Notes on the study in general: Larger richness was generally estimated for naive than memory subsets.

Assay: immunoSEQ multiplex PCR; the TCRdb copy retains only in-frame clones and omits some. This table has roughly 2.5 million clones, around nine tenths appearing once. On this clone: Its matching antigen is unknown.

The chain joins TRBV2 to TRBJ2-7; D remains unclear. The source is a man between 18 and 35 years old in good health. Sequencing used naive CD4+ T cells sorted from blood. The subset: CD45RA+ positively selected. CDR3 protein: CASSDFVSSYEQYF. CDR3 DNA sequence: TGTGCCAGCAGTGACTTCGTAAGCTCCTACGAGCAGTACTTC. The full variable domain, rest sourced from reference TRBV2 and TRBJ2-7, is EPEVTQTPSHQVTQMGQEVILRCVPISNHLYFYWYRQILGQKVEFLVSFYNNEISEKSEIFDDQFSVERPDGSNFTLKIRSTKLEDSAMYFCASSDFVSSYEQYFGPGTRLTVT.